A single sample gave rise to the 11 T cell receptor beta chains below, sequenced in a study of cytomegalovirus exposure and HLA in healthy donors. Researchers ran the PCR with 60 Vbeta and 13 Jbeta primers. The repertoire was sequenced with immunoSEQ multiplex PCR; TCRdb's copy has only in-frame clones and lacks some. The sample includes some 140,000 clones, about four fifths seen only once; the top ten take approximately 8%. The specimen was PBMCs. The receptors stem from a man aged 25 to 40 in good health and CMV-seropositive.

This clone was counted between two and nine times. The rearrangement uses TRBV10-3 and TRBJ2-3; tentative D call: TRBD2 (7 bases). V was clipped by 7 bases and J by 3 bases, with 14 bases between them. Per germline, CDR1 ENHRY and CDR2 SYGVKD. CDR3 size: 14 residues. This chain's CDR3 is CAITPGGTTDTQYF. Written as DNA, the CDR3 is TGTGCCATCACCCCCGGGGGGACAACAGATACGCAGTATTTT.

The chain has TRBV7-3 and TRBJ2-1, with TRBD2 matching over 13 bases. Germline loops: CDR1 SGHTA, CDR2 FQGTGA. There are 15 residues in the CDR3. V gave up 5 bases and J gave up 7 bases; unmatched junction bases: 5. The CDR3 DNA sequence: TGTGCCAGCAGCCGGACTAGCGGGAGTCCGAATGAGCAGTTCTTC. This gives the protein CASSRTSGSPNEQFF.

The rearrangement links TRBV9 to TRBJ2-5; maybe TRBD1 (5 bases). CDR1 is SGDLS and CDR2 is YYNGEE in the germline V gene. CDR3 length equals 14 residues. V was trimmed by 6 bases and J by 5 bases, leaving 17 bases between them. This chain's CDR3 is CASNLWGEKETQYF. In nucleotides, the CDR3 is TGTGCCAGCAACCTCTGGGGCGAGAAGGAGACCCAGTACTTC.

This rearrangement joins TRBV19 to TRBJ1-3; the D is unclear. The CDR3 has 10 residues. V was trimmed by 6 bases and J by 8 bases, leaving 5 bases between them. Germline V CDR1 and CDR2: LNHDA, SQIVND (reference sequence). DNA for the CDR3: TGTGCCAGTAGGGGAGACACCATATATTTT. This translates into CASRGDTIYF.

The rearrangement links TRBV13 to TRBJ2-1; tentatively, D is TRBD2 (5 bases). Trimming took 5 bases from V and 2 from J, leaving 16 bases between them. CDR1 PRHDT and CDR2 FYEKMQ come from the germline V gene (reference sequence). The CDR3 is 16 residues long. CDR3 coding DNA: TGTGCCAGCAGCAACTATGGACTGACAACCTACAATGAGCAGTTCTTC. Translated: CASSNYGLTTYNEQFF.

The CDR3 protein is CASSDILQETQYF. The CDR3 DNA follows: TGTGCCAGCAGTGACATACTCCAAGAGACCCAGTACTTC. This chain connects TRBV6-5 to TRBJ2-5; D gene ambiguous. CDR3 length: 13 amino acids. V lost 5 bases, J lost 1 base, and 8 bases lay in between. Germline loops: CDR1 MNHEY, CDR2 SVGAGI.

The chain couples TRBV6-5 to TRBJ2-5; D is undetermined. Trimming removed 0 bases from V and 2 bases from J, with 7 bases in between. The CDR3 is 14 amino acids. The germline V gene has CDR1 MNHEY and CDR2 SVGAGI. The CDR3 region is CASSYSPSQETQYF. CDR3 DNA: TGTGCCAGCAGTTACTCCCCTAGTCAAGAGACCCAGTACTTC.

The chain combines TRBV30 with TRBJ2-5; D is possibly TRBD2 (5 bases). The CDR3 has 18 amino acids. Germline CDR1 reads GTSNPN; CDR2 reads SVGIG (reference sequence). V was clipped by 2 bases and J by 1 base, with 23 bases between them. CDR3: CAWSPIFAPSSIQETQYF. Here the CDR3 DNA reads TGTGCCTGGAGTCCAATTTTCGCCCCTAGCTCTATCCAAGAGACCCAGTACTTC.

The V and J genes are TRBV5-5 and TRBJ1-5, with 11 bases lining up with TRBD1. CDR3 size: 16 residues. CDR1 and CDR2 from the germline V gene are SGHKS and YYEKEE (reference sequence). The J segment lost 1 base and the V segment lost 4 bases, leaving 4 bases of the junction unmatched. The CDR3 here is CASSKWDRGSNQPQHF. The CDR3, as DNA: TGTGCCAGCAGCAAATGGGACAGGGGGAGCAATCAGCCCCAGCATTTT.

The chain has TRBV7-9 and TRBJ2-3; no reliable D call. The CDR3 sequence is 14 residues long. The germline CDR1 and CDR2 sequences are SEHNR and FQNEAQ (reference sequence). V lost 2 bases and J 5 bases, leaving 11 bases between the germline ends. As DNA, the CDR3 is TGTGCCAGCAGCTTATCACTTAATGGAGATACGCAGTATTTT. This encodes CASSLSLNGDTQYF.

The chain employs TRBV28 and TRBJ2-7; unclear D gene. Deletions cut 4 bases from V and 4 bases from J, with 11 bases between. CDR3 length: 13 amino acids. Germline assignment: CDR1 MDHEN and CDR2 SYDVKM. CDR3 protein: CASSSTLSYEQYF. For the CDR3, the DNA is TGTGCCAGCAGTTCTACGTTGAGTTACGAGCAGTACTTC.